The entry below gives a single TCR beta chain sequence along with its context. These data are taken from a study of blood T cell repertoires in COVID-19. Study at large: Donors in the United States, Italy and Spain gave samples during acute or convalescent COVID-19. In each case, the material was cDNA or gDNA derived from T cells, B-cell-depleted T cells, or PBMCs.

In the authors' methods: Quantification of nucleated cells was approximated via reference gene primer amplification. Here immunoSEQ multiplex PCR was the method, and the copy in TCRdb shows in-frame clones only, minus some. Clone size and the V and J calls come from that table; the DNA yielded D and trimming. Among approximately 160,000 clones listed, 84% were seen once. Germline values: CDR1 SGHNT, CDR2 YYREEE (reference sequence). The junction had 11 bases not matched to a gene; V was cut back by 2 bases and J by 9 bases. There are 15 residues in the CDR3. The receptor was derived from a man younger than 30 with active or convalescent COVID-19. Sequenced sample: peripheral blood. The chain has TRBV5-4 and TRBJ2-7; 10 bases align to TRBD2. DNA of the CDR3: TGTGCCAGCAGCTTTGCGACTAGCGGGCGGATGGTGCAGTACTTC. Translating it yields CASSFATSGRMVQYF.